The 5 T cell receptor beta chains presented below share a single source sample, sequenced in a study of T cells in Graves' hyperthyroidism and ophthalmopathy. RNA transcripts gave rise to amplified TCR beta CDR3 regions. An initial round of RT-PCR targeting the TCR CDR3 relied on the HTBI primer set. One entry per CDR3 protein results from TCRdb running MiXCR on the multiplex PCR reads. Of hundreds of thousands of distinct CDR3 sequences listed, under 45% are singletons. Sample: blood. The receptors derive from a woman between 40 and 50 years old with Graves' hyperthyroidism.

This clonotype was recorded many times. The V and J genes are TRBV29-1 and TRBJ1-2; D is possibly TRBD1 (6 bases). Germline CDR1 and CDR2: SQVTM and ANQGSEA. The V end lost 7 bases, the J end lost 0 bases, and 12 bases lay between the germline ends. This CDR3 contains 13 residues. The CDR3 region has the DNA TGCAGCGCTAAGGACAGATCTAACTATGGCTACACCTTC. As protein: CSAKDRSNYGYTF.

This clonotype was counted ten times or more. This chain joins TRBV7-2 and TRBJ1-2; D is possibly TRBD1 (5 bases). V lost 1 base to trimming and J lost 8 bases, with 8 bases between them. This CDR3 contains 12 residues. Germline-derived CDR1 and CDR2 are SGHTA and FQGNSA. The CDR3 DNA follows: TGTGCCAGCAGCTTAGGGTGGGGCGGCTACACCTTC. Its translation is CASSLGWGGYTF.

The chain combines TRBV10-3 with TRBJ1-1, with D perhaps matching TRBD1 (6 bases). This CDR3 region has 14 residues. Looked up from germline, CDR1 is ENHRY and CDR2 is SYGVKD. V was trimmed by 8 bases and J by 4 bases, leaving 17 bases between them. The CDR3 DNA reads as TGTGCCATCGCGAGCGGGGGGCTTCTCACTGAAGCTTTCTTT. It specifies CAIASGGLLTEAFF.

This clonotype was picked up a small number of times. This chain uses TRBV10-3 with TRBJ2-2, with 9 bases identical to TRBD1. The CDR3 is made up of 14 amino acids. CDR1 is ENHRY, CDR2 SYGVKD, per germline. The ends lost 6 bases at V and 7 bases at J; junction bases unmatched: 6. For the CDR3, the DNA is TGTGCCATCAGCCCCGGGGACAGGGACGGGGAGCTGTTTTTT. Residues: CAISPGDRDGELFF.

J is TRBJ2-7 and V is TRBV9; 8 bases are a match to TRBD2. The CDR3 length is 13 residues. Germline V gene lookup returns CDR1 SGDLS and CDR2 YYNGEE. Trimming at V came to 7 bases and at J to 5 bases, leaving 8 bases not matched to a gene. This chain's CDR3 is CASVGSGRNEQYF. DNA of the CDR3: TGTGCCAGCGTTGGGAGCGGGAGAAACGAGCAGTACTTC.